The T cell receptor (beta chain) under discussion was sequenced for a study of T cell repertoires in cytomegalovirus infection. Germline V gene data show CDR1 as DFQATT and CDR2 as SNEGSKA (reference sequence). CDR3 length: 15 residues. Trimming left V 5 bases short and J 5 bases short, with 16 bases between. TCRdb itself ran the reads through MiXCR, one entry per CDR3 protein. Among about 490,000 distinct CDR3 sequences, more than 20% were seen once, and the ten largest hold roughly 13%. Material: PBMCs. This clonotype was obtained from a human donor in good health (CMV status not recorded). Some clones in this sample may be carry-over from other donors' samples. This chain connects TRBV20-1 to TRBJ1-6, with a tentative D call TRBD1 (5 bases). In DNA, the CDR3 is TGCAGTGCTGATACACCGGGACTGGATAATTCACCCCTCCACTTT. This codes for CSADTPGLDNSPLHF.